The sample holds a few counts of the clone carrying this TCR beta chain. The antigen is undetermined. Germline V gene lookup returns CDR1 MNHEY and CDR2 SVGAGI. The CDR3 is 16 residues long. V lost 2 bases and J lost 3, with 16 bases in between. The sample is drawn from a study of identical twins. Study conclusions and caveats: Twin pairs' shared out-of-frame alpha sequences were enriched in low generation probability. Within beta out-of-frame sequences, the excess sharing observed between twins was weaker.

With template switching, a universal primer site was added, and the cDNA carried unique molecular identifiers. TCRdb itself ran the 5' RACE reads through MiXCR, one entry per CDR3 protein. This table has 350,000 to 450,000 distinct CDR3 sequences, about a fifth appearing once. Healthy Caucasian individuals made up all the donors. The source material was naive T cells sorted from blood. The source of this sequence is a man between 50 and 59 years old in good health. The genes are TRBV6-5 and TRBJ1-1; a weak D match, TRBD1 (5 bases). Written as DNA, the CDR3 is TGTGCCAGCAGTTACGTCCGCGGGGCTTGGGACACTGAAGCTTTCTTT. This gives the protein CASSYVRGAWDTEAFF.